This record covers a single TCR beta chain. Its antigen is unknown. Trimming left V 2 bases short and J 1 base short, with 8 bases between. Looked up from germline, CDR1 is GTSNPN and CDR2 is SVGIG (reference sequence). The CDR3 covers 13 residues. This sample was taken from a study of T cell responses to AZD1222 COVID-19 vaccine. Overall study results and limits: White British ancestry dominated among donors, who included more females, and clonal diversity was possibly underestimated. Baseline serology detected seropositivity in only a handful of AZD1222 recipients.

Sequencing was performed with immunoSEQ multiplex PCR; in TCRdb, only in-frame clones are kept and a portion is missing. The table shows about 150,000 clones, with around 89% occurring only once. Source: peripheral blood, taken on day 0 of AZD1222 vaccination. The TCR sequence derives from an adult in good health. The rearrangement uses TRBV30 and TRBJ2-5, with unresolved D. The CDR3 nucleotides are TGTGCCTGGAGTATGGCGAGCCAAGAGACCCAGTACTTC. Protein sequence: CAWSMASQETQYF.